This T cell receptor (beta chain) was retrieved from a study of Ad26.COV2.S vaccination and SARS-CoV-2 variants. Study details: Each vaccinee took Ad26.COV2.S intramuscularly, once or twice 56 days apart.

CDR3 length: 13 amino acids. Trimming took 5 bases from V and 5 from J, leaving 10 bases between them. From germline, CDR1 is SGHNT and CDR2 YYREEE (reference sequence). With regard to this clone: No antigen is known for it.

Study-wide results and caveats: Greater spike-specific TCR breadth was seen in vaccine recipients than in placebo recipients.

Clones were read by immunoSEQ multiplex PCR, and TCRdb kept only the in-frame ones, dropping some. This repertoire shows some 370,000 clones, 83% found once; its top ten account for just under 7.5%. Treatment here: some 20 received Ad26.COV2.S at low or high dose, single or two shots; about 5 received placebo; per-sample allocation not given. The study sampled participants on day 63 after the first vaccine or placebo injection. Expression of Wuhan-strain SARS-CoV-2 spike came from the Ad26 vector that formed the vaccine. The origin of this receptor is a person between 18 and 60 years old who received the Ad26.COV2.S COVID-19 vaccine or a placebo. This chain links TRBV5-4 with TRBJ2-2, with D unclear. Sequenced here: peripheral blood, sampled in a trial of Ad26.COV2.S vaccine versus placebo. The chain's CDR3 is CASRAPRTGELFF. The CDR3 nucleotides read TGTGCCAGCAGGGCTCCGAGGACCGGGGAGCTGTTTTTT. The whole variable domain, remainder taken from reference TRBV5-4 and TRBJ2-2, is ETGVTQSPTHLIKTRGQQVTLRCSSQSGHNTVSWYQQALGQGPQFIFQYYREEENGRGNFPPRFSGLQFPNYSSELNVNALELDDSALYLCASRAPRTGELFFGEGSRLTVL.